A single sample gave rise to the 3 T cell receptor beta chains below, sequenced in a study of early T cells in non-severe SARS-CoV-2 infection. TCRdb used MiXCR to reprocess the 5' RACE reads, holding one entry per CDR3 protein. The data show tens of thousands of distinct CDR3 sequences, with 10% seen just once and roughly 8% held by the top ten. Sequencing was performed on whole blood. These receptors all stem from an adult who was a healthcare worker with PCR-confirmed SARS-CoV-2 infection or an uninfected control (not recorded which).

The chain carries TRBV19 and TRBJ2-1; TRBD2 matches 7 bases. Per the germline V gene, CDR1 is LNHDA and CDR2 is SQIVND (reference sequence). This CDR3 comprises 16 residues. J lost 7 bases, V lost 4 bases, and 13 bases had no gene match. For the CDR3, the DNA is TGTGCCAGTAGTAGATCTGCGGGAGTAGGTAGGAATGAGCAGTTCTTC. This sequence encodes CASSRSAGVGRNEQFF. The complete variable domain, with remaining parts taken from reference TRBV19 and TRBJ2-1, reads DGGITQSPKYLFRKEGQNVTLSCEQNLNHDAMYWYRQDPGQGLRLIYYSQIVNDFQKGDIAEGYSVSREKKESFPLTVTSAQKNPTAFYLCASSRSAGVGRNEQFFGPGTRLTVL.

This clonotype was seen more than once but under ten times. The V and J genes are TRBV18 and TRBJ2-1, with 9 bases that match TRBD1. Germline CDR1 and CDR2: KGHSH and LQKENI. The V gene end was trimmed by 6 bases and the J gene end by 4 bases; junction bases not matched to a gene: 13. CDR3 length: 17 residues. Here the CDR3 reads CASSPGTGLPEYNEQFF. The CDR3 DNA follows: TGTGCCAGCTCGCCCGGGACAGGGTTACCTGAATACAATGAGCAGTTCTTC.

This clonotype was seen at least ten times. This chain uses TRBV10-3 with TRBJ1-4; D gene uncertain. CDR3 length: 11 residues. Trimming removed 3 bases at V and 7 bases at J, with 3 bases between. Germline V gene lookup returns CDR1 ENHRY and CDR2 SYGVKD. CDR3 amino acids: CAISESEKLFF. The DNA for the CDR3 is TGTGCCATCAGTGAAAGTGAAAAACTGTTTTTT.